The 14 T cell receptor beta chains reported below all come from one sample, sequenced in a study of blood T cells in healthy people across ages. The use of a sample-barcoded 5' primer and a J-beta primer mix characterized a second PCR of roughly 7 to 12 cycles. Each CDR3 protein is one row after TCRdb ran MiXCR on the 5' RACE reads. The repertoire holds 1.5 million to 2 million distinct CDR3 sequences, with roughly 32% as singletons. The sample comprised blood. These receptors all come from a woman aged 25 to 39 in good health.

The chain employs TRBV20-1 and TRBJ1-1, with a weak D call TRBD1 (5 bases). V was shortened by 1 base and J by 4 bases, with 13 bases between the two germline ends. The CDR3 has 14 residues. CDR1 and CDR2 from the germline V gene are DFQATT and SNEGSKA (reference sequence). The CDR3 sequence: CSARAARVVTEAFF. CDR3 DNA: TGCAGTGCTAGAGCCGCCAGGGTAGTCACTGAAGCTTTCTTT.

The sample holds many counts of this clonotype. The rearrangement joins TRBV3-1 to TRBJ2-7; D may match TRBD1 or TRBD2 (5 bases each). This CDR3 comprises 13 residues. V was trimmed by 1 base and J by 7 bases, leaving 11 bases between them. Germline CDR1 and CDR2: LGHDT and YNNKEL (reference sequence). CDR3 bases: TGTGCCAGCAGCCAAGGGGGCCGCGGGGAGCAGTACTTC. This codes for CASSQGGRGEQYF.

The chain is built from TRBV5-1 and TRBJ2-7; D not resolved. CDR3 size: 12 residues. V lost 1 base to trimming and J lost 5 bases, with 7 bases between them. CDR1 is SGHRS, CDR2 YFSETQ, per germline. The CDR3 here is CASSLHADEQYF. The CDR3 DNA sequence: TGCGCCAGCAGCTTGCACGCGGACGAGCAGTACTTC.

The rearrangement links TRBV10-3 to TRBJ1-1, with D perhaps matching TRBD1 (5 bases). Trimming shortened V by 8 bases and J by 4 bases, and 11 bases separated the two germline ends. The CDR3 covers 12 residues. Germline V CDR1 and CDR2: ENHRY, SYGVKD. The CDR3 nucleotides read TGTGCCATCGCCGGGGCAGGCACTGAAGCTTTCTTT. Its translation is CAIAGAGTEAFF.

This clonotype showed up just a few times. The chain couples TRBV3-1 to TRBJ2-1; 8 bases line up with TRBD2. This CDR3 is built from 17 residues. The germline V gene encodes CDR1 LGHDT and CDR2 YNNKEL (reference sequence). V dropped 3 bases and J dropped 0; count of bases not matched to a gene: 7. This CDR3 is CASSHILRGGSYNEQFF. The DNA for the CDR3 is TGTGCCAGCAGCCACATCCTCCGGGGGGGCTCCTACAATGAGCAGTTCTTC.

In this sample, this clonotype turned up once. V is TRBV11-2 and J is TRBJ2-1; D call uncertain. Germline values: CDR1 SGHAT, CDR2 FQNNGV. V was cut by 4 bases and J by 7 bases, with 17 bases left in between. The CDR3 totals 15 residues. CDR3 DNA: TGTGCCAGCAGCTCCCCCCGCGGCAAGAGGAATGAGCAGTTCTTC. This gives the protein CASSSPRGKRNEQFF.

This clonotype was counted a few times. This chain joins TRBV7-9 and TRBJ2-3; 7 bases align to TRBD1. Germline-derived CDR1 and CDR2 are SEHNR and FQNEAQ (reference sequence). V was pared by 5 bases and J by 4 bases, with 12 bases of the junction left unmatched. The CDR3 runs to 16 residues. The CDR3 here is CASSPYGEQGADTQYF. In nucleotides, the CDR3 is TGTGCCAGCAGCCCCTATGGTGAGCAGGGGGCAGATACGCAGTATTTT.

The chain uses TRBV10-3 and TRBJ2-2; D gene ambiguous. Per germline, CDR1 ENHRY and CDR2 SYGVKD. The ends were cut back, 8 bases at V and 6 bases at J, with 7 bases in the middle. This CDR3 spans 11 amino acids. CDR3: CAIHAAGELFF. The CDR3, as DNA: TGTGCCATCCACGCCGCCGGGGAGCTGTTTTTT.

On this clonotype itself: Just one base apart from a much larger clone, this may be a read error. The rearrangement uses TRBV29-1 and TRBJ2-1; D remains unclear. Per the germline V gene, CDR1 is SQVTM and CDR2 is ANQGSEA. This CDR3 is 11 amino acids long. V shed 3 bases and J shed 5 bases, with 5 bases lying between them. CDR3 sequence: CSVDWNNEQFF. The CDR3 DNA reads TGCAGCGTTGACTGGAACAATGAGCAGTTCTTC.

In regard to this clonotype: This could be a read error, since a much larger clone is one nucleotide away. The V call is TRBV7-2, the J call TRBJ2-5; no reliable D call. Trimming left V 3 bases short and J 4 bases short, with 9 bases between. CDR3 length equals 13 residues. Germline V gene sequence: CDR1 SGHTA, CDR2 FQGNSA. The CDR3 DNA follows: TGTGCCAGCAGCTTTTTGAGAAGAGAGACCCAGTACTTC. The encoded protein is CASSFLRRETQYF.

CDR3 in DNA: TGTGCCAGCGCGGACAGGAGCTCTGGGGCCAACGTCCTGACTTTC. This sequence encodes CASADRSSGANVLTF. The chain employs TRBV25-1 and TRBJ2-6, with 7 bases aligning to TRBD1. CDR3 size: 15 residues. CDR1 is MGHDK, CDR2 SYGVNS, per germline. Germline trimming cut 8 bases from V and 0 bases from J; bases unmatched to any gene: 4.

Only a few counts were recorded for this clonotype. The rearrangement uses TRBV7-9 and TRBJ2-7, with D maybe TRBD1 (5 bases). Germline V lookup: CDR1 SEHNR, CDR2 FQNEAQ (reference sequence). Trimming stripped 5 bases from V and 5 bases from J, with 13 bases between. The CDR3 sequence is 13 residues long. The CDR3 nucleotides read TGTGCCAGCAGCCCCCGACAGATCGACGAGCAGTACTTC. This gives the protein CASSPRQIDEQYF. Supplemented by reference TRBV7-9 and TRBJ2-7, the full variable domain reads DTGVSQNPRHKITKRGQNVTFRCDPISEHNRLYWYRQTLGQGPEFLTYFQNEAQLEKSRLLSDRFSAERPKGSFSTLEIQRTEQGDSAMYLCASSPRQIDEQYFGPGTRLTVT.

The chain links TRBV7-9 to TRBJ2-3; D is perhaps TRBD2 (6 bases). CDR3 length: 17 amino acids. V was trimmed by 5 bases and J by 5 bases, leaving 23 bases between them. Germline V CDR1 and CDR2: SEHNR, FQNEAQ (reference sequence). CDR3: CASSNSRLVRFKDTQYF. The CDR3 nucleotides read TGTGCCAGCAGCAACAGCCGACTAGTTCGTTTCAAAGATACGCAGTATTTT.

The chain's CDR3 is CASSNSTGTGGLWEQYF. CDR3 DNA: TGTGCCAGCAGCAACTCCACCGGGACAGGGGGACTATGGGAGCAGTACTTC. The chain carries TRBV21-1 and TRBJ2-7; the D call in the table, TRBD1, was not verified against the DNA. TRBV21-1 is tagged as a pseudogene. The CDR3 runs to 17 residues.